This T cell receptor (beta chain) came from a study of T cells after yellow fever vaccination. Study information: The SMART-Seq v4 Ultra Low Input method served to prepare the low-cell-number fractions.

Conversion of TCR transcripts into cDNA relied on 5'RACE template switching, which added a universal primer site and UMIs. In TCRdb, the 5' RACE reads were re-called with MiXCR into one record per CDR3 protein. The sample has a few hundred thousand distinct CDR3 sequences, around 8.1% seen once; the top ten hold 17%. Study findings and constraints: A small proportion of clonotypes was detected in both the CD4 and CD8 compartments. Abundant contaminating clonotypes from the bulk population could appear in FACS-sorted repertoires.

V shed 0 bases and J shed 9 bases, with 9 bases lying between them. The germline CDR1 and CDR2 sequences are MGHRA and YSYEKL. The CDR3 has 13 amino acids. This clonotype was counted between two and nine times. Its cognate antigen is unknown. The chain recombines TRBV4-1 with TRBJ2-1, with D unresolved. The sample here was PBMCs, taken roughly 45 days after the first yellow fever vaccination. The clonotype was recovered from a man aged 18 to 30 who received the YFV17D yellow fever vaccine. The chain's CDR3 is CASSQEMGVEQFF. The CDR3 DNA follows: TGCGCCAGCAGCCAAGAAATGGGCGTTGAGCAGTTCTTC.